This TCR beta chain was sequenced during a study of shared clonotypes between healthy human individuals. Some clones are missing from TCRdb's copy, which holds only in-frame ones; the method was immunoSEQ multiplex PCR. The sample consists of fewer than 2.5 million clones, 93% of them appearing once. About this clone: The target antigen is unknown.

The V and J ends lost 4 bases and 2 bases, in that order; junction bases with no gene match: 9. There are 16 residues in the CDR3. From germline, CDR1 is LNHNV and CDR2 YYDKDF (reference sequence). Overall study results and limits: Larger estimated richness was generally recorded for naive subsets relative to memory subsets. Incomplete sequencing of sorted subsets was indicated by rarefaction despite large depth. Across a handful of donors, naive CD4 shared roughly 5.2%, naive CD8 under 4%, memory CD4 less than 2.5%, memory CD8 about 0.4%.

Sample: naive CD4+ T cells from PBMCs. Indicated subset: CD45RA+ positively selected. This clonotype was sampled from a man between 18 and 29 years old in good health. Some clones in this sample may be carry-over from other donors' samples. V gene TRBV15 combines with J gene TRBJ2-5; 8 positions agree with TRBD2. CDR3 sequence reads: CATSTRGLALQETQYF. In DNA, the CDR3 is TGTGCCACCAGCACCCGAGGACTAGCCCTACAAGAGACCCAGTACTTC.